This T cell receptor beta chain stems from a study of blood T cell repertoires in COVID-19. Overall study context: The United States, Italy and Spain were the sources of the acute and convalescent COVID-19 samples.

The CDR3 spans 12 residues. The V and J ends lost 8 bases and 7 bases, in that order; junction bases with no gene match: 6. Per germline, CDR1 MNHEY and CDR2 SVGAGI. Original processing methods: Reference gene primer amplification gave nucleated cell count estimates. This table comes from immunoSEQ multiplex PCR, and its TCRdb copy is limited to in-frame clones, with some not included. Clonal size and the V and J genes are those of that table, whereas D and trimming came from the DNA. This table holds about 330,000 clones, about nine tenths found once. The specimen sequenced was peripheral blood. The rearrangement uses TRBV6-5 and TRBJ1-1, with 8 bases lining up with TRBD1. This receptor was obtained from a man aged 30 to 45 with COVID-19, enrolled during active disease. CDR3 residues: CASRTGPIEAFF. For the CDR3, the DNA is TGTGCCAGCCGGACAGGGCCCATTGAAGCTTTCTTT.